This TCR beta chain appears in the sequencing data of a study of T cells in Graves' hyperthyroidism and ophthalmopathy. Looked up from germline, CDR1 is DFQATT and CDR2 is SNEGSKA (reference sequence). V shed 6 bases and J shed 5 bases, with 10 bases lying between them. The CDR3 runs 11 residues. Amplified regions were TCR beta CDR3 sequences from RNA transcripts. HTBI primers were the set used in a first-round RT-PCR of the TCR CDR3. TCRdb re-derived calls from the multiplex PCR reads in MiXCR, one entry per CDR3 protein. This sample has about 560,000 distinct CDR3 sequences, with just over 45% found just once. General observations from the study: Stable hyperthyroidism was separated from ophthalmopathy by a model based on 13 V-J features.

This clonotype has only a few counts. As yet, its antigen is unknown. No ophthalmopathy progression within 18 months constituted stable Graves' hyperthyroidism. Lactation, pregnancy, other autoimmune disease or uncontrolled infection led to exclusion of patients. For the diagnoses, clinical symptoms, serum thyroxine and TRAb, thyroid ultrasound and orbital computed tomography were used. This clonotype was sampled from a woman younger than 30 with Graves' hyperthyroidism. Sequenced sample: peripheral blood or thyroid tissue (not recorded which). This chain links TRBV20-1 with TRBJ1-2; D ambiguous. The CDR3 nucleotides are TGCAGTGCCCCGGCCGGGTATGGCTACACCTTC. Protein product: CSAPAGYGYTF.